This T cell receptor beta chain appears in the sequencing data of a study of T cell repertoires in cytomegalovirus infection. On the study more broadly: Matching HLA type, along with CMV infection, was indicated by public TCR beta signatures. Notes on the study in general: It was HLA-C-restricted CMV-specific TCR beta clonotypes that dominated the response ex vivo.

Trimming at V came to 6 bases and at J to 10 bases, leaving 7 bases not matched to a gene. CDR3 size: 15 residues. From germline, CDR1 is LNHDA and CDR2 SQIVND (reference sequence). This clonotype was seen repeatedly, ten times or more. Its antigen remains unknown. TCRdb reanalysed the reads using MiXCR and keeps one entry per CDR3 protein. This table has 250,000 to 300,000 distinct CDR3 sequences, under 25% appearing once. The receptor's source is a human donor in good health (CMV status not recorded). Some clones in this sample may be carry-over from other donors' samples. This material consisted of cultured PBMCs, taken from culture after CMV antigen stimulation. The chain carries TRBV19 and TRBJ2-1; 15 bases line up with TRBD2. The CDR3 reads CASRPGLAGGWEQFF. CDR3 sequence (DNA): TGTGCCAGTAGACCGGGACTAGCGGGAGGTTGGGAGCAGTTCTTC.